This T cell receptor beta chain comes out of a study of CD8 T cells in ankylosing spondylitis. General study results and limits: Some of these motif variants have turned up before, in reports on reactive arthritis synovial fluid and blood. Significant enrichment of disease-linked clones was reportedly seen in matched ankylosing spondylitis synovial fluid. One TCR beta motif, made up of 7 or 8 highly homologous variants, appeared characteristic of ankylosing spondylitis blood.

One entry per CDR3 protein results from TCRdb running MiXCR on the 5' RACE reads. The data contain approximately 540,000 distinct CDR3 sequences, more than 9.5% of them singletons. The ends were cut back, 3 bases at V and 10 bases at J, with 15 bases in the middle. Germline lookup yields CDR1 KGHSH and CDR2 LQKENI. The CDR3 is made up of 14 amino acids. There are a few counts of this clonotype. The target antigen is unknown. The origin of this receptor is a male donor with ankylosing spondylitis. The sample was blood, either unsorted or a sorted T cell fraction (not recorded which). The chain couples TRBV18 to TRBJ1-4; D remains ambiguous. CDR3 region: CASSPTVSDGKLFF. For the CDR3, the DNA is TGTGCCAGCTCACCGACGGTGTCTGACGGAAAACTGTTTTTT.